A selection of T cell receptor beta chains follows, all from one sample in a study of T cell repertoires in cytomegalovirus infection. No cognate antigen is known for these TCRs. TCRdb re-called the reads with MiXCR, one entry per CDR3 protein. The profile shows around 900,000 distinct CDR3 sequences, approximately 31% of them singletons. This sample comprised cultured CD8+ T cells from PBMCs, obtained from culture after CMV antigen stimulation. Source of these receptors: a human donor in good health (CMV status not recorded). Some clones in this sample may be carry-over from other donors' samples. CDR3s include the opening cysteine and the closing phenylalanine or tryptophan. The D gene is left open where the match is weak. Expanded clones are given a class, and other clones once, few, many or no size at all.

TRBJ2-7,.,TRBV2,TRBD2,CASSERGVGYEQYF,TGTGCCAGCAGCGAGCGGGGAGTCGGGTACGAGCAGTACTTC
TRBJ2-2,.,TRBV7-6,TRBD2,CASSLAGVYSNTGELFF,TGTGCTAGCAGCTTAGCGGGTGTATACTCGAACACCGGGGAGCTGTTTTTT
TRBJ2-1,.,TRBV11-3,.,CASSLESTVSDEQFF,TGTGCCAGCAGCTTAGAATCGACAGTTAGCGATGAGCAGTTCTTC
TRBJ2-1,.,TRBV11-3,.,CASSAGLTLDEQFF,TGTGCCAGCAGCGCAGGACTAACGCTCGATGAGCAGTTCTTC
TRBJ1-6,few,TRBV5-6,.,CASTPLGDSYNSPLHF,TGTGCCAGCACCCCACTGGGCGACTCCTATAATTCACCCCTCCACTTT
TRBJ1-1,.,TRBV5-1,TRBD1,CASRQGAKEAFF,TGCGCCAGCAGACAGGGGGCGAAGGAAGCTTTCTTT
TRBJ2-5,.,TRBV2,TRBD1,CASSGRSGQDQETQYF,TGTGCCAGCAGTGGACGCTCGGGACAGGACCAAGAGACCCAGTACTTC
TRBJ1-1,few,TRBV4-1,.,CASSQGASKMGTEAFF,TGCGCCAGCAGCCAAGGAGCCTCCAAGATGGGGACTGAAGCTTTCTTT
TRBJ2-1,few,TRBV6-5,TRBD1,CASSRGQGFYNEQFF,TGTGCCAGCAGTCGGGGACAGGGGTTCTACAATGAGCAGTTCTTC
TRBJ1-1,few,TRBV27,TRBD1,CASRPRTGIGNTEAFF,TGTGCCAGCAGGCCCCGGACAGGGATTGGGAACACTGAAGCTTTCTTT
TRBJ2-5,many,TRBV7-8,.,CAYLGGETQYF,TGTGCCTATTTGGGAGGAGAGACCCAGTACTTC
TRBJ2-3,many,TRBV5-1,TRBD1,CASSLVRGRSTDTQYF,TGCGCCAGCAGCTTGGTTAGGGGGCGAAGCACAGATACGCAGTATTTT
TRBJ2-2,few,TRBV4-3,.,CASSQVWGDLTGELFF,TGCGCCAGCAGCCAAGTTTGGGGAGACCTCACCGGGGAGCTGTTTTTT
TRBJ2-7,many,TRBV7-8,TRBD2,CASSLGLAGASYEQYF,TGTGCCAGCAGCTTAGGACTAGCGGGGGCCTCCTACGAGCAGTACTTC
TRBJ1-6,.,TRBV9,.,CASSVGGGNSPLHF,TGTGCCAGCAGCGTAGGAGGAGGTAATTCACCCCTCCACTTT
TRBJ1-1,many,TRBV7-2,TRBD1,CASSLGPDRGYSNTEAFF,TGTGCCAGCAGCTTAGGTCCGGACAGGGGGTATTCGAACACTGAAGCTTTCTTT